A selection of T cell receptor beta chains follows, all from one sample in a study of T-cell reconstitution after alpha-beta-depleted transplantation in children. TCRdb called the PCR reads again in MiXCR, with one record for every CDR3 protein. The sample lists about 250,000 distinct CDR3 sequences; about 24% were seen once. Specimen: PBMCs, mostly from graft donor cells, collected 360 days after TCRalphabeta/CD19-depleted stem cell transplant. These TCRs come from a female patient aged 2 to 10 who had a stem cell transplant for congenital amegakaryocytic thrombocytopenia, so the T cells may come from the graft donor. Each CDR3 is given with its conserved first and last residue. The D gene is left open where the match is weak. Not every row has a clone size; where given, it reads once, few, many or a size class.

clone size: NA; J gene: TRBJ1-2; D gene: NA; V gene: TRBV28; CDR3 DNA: TGTGCCAGCAGTCCTCAGTGGGACAACTATGGCTACACCTTC; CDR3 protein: CASSPQWDNYGYTF
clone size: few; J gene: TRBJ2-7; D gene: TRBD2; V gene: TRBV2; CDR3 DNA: TGTGCCGGGTCCCGGGAGGGACCCTACGAGCAGTACTTC; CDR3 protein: CAGSREGPYEQYF
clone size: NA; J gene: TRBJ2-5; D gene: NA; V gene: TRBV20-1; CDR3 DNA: TGCAGTGCTAGGTGGCAGAAAGAGACCCAGTACTTC; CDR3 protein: CSARWQKETQYF
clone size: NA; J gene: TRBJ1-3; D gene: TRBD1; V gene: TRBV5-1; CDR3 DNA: TGCGCCAGCAGCTTGAGAACAGGGGGCAATGGAAACACCATATATTTT; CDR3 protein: CASSLRTGGNGNTIYF
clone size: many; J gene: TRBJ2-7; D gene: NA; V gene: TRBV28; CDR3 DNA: TGTGCCAGCAGTTTATTTTCCGAGCAGTACTTC; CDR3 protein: CASSLFSEQYF
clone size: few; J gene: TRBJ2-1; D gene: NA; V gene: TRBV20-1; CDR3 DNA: TGCAGTGCTAGGGCTACCTGGGACAATGAGCAGTTCTTC; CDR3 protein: CSARATWDNEQFF
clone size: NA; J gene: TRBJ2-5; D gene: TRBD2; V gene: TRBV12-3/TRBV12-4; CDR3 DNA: TGTGCCAGCAGTCCCGCCTTCGATCCAGCGGGGGAAGAGACCCAGTACTTC; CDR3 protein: CASSPAFDPAGEETQYF
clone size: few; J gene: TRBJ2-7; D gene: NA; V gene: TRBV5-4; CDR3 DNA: TGTGCCAGCAGAGTGGGTCTAGCCTATGGCGAGCAGTACTTC; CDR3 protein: CASRVGLAYGEQYF
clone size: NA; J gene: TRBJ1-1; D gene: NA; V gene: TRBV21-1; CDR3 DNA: TGTGCCAGCAGCAGAGGGACAGGGTACGGCACTGAAGCTTTCTTT; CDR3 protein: CASSRGTGYGTEAFF
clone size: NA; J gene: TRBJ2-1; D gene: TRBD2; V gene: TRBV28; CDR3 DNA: TGTGCCAGCAAGGGGACTAGAAGTAGTGAGCAGTTCTTC; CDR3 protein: CASKGTRSSEQFF
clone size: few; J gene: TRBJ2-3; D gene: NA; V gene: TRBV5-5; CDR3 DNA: TGTGCCAGCAGCTTTTCGCGGGGCCTTGGCACAGATACGCAGTATTTT; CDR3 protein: CASSFSRGLGTDTQYF
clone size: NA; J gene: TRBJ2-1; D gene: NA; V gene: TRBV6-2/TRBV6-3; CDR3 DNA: TGTGCCAGCAGTCTCGCTGATTGGGACAATGAGCAGTTCTTC; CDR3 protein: CASSLADWDNEQFF
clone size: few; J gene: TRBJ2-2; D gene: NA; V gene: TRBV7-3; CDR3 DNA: TGTGCCAGCAGCGCGGGGTCAAACACCGGGGAGCTGTTTTTT; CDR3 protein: CASSAGSNTGELFF
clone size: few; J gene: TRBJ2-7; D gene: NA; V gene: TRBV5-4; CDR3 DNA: TGTGCCAGCAGCCCGGGGTCTTACCCCTACGAGCAGTACTTC; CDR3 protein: CASSPGSYPYEQYF
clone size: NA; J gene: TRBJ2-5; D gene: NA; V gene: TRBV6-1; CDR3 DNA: TGTGCCAGCAACTCAGGAGGAGAGACCCAGTACTTC; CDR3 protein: CASNSGGETQYF
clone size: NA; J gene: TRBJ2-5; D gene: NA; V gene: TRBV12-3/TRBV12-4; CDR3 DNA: TGTGCCAGCAGTTTGGTGCTCGACTACCAAGAGACCCAGTACTTC; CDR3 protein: CASSLVLDYQETQYF
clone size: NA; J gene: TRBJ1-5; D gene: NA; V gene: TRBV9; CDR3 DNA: TGTGCCAGCAGCGTAGGGGCAGGCAATCAGCCCCAGCATTTT; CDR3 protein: CASSVGAGNQPQHF
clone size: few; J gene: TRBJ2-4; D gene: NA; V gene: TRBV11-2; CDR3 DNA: TGTGCCAGCAGCTCGTGGTATCTAGTAGCCAAAAACATTCAGTACTTC; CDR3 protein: CASSSWYLVAKNIQYF
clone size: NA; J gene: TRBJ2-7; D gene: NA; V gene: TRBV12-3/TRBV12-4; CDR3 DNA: TGTGCCAGCAGTCTAGTCCGGGATTACTTAAGCGAGCAGTACTTC; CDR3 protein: CASSLVRDYLSEQYF
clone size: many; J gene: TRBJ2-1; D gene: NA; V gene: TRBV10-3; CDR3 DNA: TGTGCCAGGATTTGGAGTGAGCAGTTCTTC; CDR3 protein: CARIWSEQFF
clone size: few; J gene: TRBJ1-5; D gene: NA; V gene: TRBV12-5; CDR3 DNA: TGTGCTAGTGCCCTGAGCAATCAGCCCCAGCATTTT; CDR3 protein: CASALSNQPQHF
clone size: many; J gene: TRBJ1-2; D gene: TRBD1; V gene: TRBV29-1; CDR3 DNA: TGCAGCGTTGTCGGGACAGGGGATGGCGGCTACACCTTC; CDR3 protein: CSVVGTGDGGYTF
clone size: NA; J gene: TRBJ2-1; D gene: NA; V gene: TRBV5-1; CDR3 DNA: TGCGCCAGCAGCTTTGAGCGGAAAAGTCAACCCTCCTACAATGAGCAGTTCTTC; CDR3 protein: CASSFERKSQPSYNEQFF
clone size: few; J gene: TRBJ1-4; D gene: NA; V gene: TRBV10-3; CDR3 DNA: TGTGCCATCAGTGTCTCCGGATCTCTTGGGCTGTTTTTT; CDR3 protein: CAISVSGSLGLFF
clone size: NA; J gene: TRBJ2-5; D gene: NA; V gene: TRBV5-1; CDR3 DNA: TGCGCCAGCAGTCCCTATTCGGTCGGAGAGACCCAGTACTTC; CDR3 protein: CASSPYSVGETQYF
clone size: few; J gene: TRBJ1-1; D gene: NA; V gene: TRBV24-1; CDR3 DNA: TGTGCCACCAGTGATTCGGGTCGTGAAGCTTTCTTT; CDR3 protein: CATSDSGREAFF
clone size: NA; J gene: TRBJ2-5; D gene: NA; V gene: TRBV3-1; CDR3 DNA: TGTGCCAGCAGCCAAGATCTCAAGGCGGAAGAGACCCAGTACTTC; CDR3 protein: CASSQDLKAEETQYF
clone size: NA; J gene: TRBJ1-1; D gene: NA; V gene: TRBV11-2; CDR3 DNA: TGTGCCAGCACCTCGGGCCCGAACACTGAAGCTTTCTTT; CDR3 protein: CASTSGPNTEAFF
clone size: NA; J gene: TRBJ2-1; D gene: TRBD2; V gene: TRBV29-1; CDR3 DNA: TGCAGCGTTCTTAGCGGGAGGAAGGGCTCCTACAATGAGCAGTTCTTC; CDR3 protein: CSVLSGRKGSYNEQFF